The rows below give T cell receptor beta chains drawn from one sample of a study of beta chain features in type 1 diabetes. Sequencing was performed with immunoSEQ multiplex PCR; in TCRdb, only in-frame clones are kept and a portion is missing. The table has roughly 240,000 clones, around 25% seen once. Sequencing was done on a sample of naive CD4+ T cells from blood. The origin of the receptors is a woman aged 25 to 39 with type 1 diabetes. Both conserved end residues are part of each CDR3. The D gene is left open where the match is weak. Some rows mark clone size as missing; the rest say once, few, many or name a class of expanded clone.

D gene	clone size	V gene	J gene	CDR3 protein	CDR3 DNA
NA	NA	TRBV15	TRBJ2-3	CATRRTAIDTQYF	TGTGCCACCAGGAGGACAGCAATAGATACGCAGTATTTT
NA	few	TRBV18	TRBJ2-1	CASSPPSGRRYNEQFF	TGTGCCAGCTCACCACCGTCCGGCAGGAGGTACAATGAGCAGTTCTTC
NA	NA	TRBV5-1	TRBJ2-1	CASSSSGVSSYNEQFF	TGCGCCAGCAGCTCGTCCGGGGTTAGCTCCTACAATGAGCAGTTCTTC
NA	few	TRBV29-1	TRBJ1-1	CSGGQLNTEAFF	TGCAGCGGAGGACAGTTGAACACTGAAGCTTTCTTT
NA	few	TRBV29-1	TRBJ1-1	CSVEGPGGGSSTEAFF	TGCAGCGTTGAAGGTCCGGGCGGCGGGTCCAGCACTGAAGCTTTCTTT
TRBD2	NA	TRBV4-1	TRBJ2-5	CASSQDGVAGETQYF	TGCGCCAGCAGCCAAGACGGAGTAGCGGGAGAGACCCAGTACTTC
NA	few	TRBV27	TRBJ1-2	CASSANFDRNYGYTF	TGTGCCAGCAGTGCCAACTTCGACAGGAACTATGGCTACACCTTC
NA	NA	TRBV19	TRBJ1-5	CASRAGQLYQPQHF	TGTGCCAGTCGTGCAGGACAGCTATATCAGCCCCAGCATTTT
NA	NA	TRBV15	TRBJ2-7	CATSRGARAKGDEQYF	TGTGCCACCAGCAGAGGGGCACGAGCTAAAGGGGACGAGCAGTACTTC
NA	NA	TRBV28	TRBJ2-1	CASSLPPGHEQFF	TGTGCCAGCAGTTTACCTCCTGGGCATGAGCAGTTCTTC
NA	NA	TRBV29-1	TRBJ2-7	CSAKVGSYEQYF	TGCAGCGCCAAGGTAGGGAGCTACGAGCAGTACTTC
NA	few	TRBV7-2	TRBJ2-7	CASSLAGGYYEQYF	TGTGCCAGCAGCTTAGCAGGGGGTTACTACGAGCAGTACTTC
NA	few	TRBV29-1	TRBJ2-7	CSGRGGNDEQYF	TGCAGCGGGCGAGGAGGGAACGACGAGCAGTACTTC
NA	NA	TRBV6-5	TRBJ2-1	CASRSHSYNEQFF	TGTGCCAGCAGGAGTCATTCCTACAATGAGCAGTTCTTC
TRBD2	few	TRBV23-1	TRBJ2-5	CASAFPFSGPGTQYF	TGCGCCAGCGCATTCCCCTTTAGCGGGCCCGGGACCCAGTACTTC
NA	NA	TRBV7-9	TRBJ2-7	CASSQGGAREAEQYF	TGTGCCAGCAGCCAGGGTGGGGCCAGGGAGGCCGAGCAGTACTTC
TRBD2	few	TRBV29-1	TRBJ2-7	CSAGLAGTRNKYEQYF	TGCAGCGCGGGACTAGCGGGAACTCGGAATAAGTACGAGCAGTACTTC
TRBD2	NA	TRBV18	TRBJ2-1	CASSPLSGTYNEQFF	TGTGCCAGCTCACCATTGAGCGGGACCTACAATGAGCAGTTCTTC
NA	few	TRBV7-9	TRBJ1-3	CASSSRTATIYF	TGTGCCAGCAGCTCTCGGACAGCCACCATATATTTT
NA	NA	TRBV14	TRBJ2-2	CASSHQERGTGELFF	TGTGCCAGCAGCCATCAAGAAAGGGGTACCGGGGAGCTGTTTTTT
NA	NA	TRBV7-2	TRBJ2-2	CASSSHQGNTGELFF	TGTGCCAGCAGCTCTCACCAGGGAAACACCGGGGAGCTGTTTTTT
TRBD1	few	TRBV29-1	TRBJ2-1	CSVMKQGIGDHEQFF	TGCAGCGTTATGAAACAGGGGATTGGAGACCATGAGCAGTTCTTC
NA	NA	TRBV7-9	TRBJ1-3	CASTGFPLGNTIYF	TGTGCCAGCACCGGTTTCCCTCTAGGAAACACCATATATTTT
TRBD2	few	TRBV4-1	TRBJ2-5	CASSQASGRGETQYF	TGCGCCAGCAGCCAAGCTAGCGGGCGAGGAGAGACCCAGTACTTC
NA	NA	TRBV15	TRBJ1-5	CATSRDLRQGNQPQHF	TGTGCCACCAGCAGAGATCTTAGGCAGGGCAATCAGCCCCAGCATTTT
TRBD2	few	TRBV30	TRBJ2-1	CAWSVWASGEYNEQFF	TGTGCCTGGAGTGTATGGGCTAGCGGTGAATACAATGAGCAGTTCTTC
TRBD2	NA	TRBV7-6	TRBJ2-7	CASSSSGTSGTYEQYF	TGTGCCAGCAGCTCCTCCGGGACTAGCGGAACCTACGAGCAGTACTTC
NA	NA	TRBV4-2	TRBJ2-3	CASSQVSGEDTDTQYF	TGTGCCAGCAGCCAAGTCTCGGGAGAAGACACAGATACGCAGTATTTT
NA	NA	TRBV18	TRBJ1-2	CASSPPPRGGYTF	TGTGCCAGCTCACCACCCCCCAGGGGCGGCTACACCTTC
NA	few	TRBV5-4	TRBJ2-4	CASSLGLNSGSDIQYF	TGTGCCAGCAGCTTAGGACTGAACTCGGGGAGCGACATTCAGTACTTC
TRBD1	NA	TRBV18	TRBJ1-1	CASSRDSNTEAFF	TGTGCCAGCTCTCGGGACAGTAACACTGAAGCTTTCTTT
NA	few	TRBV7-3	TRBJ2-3	CASRERAGTSTDTQYF	TGTGCCAGCAGGGAACGAGCGGGTACTAGCACAGATACGCAGTATTTT